The 24 T cell receptor beta chains in this list originate from one sample, sequenced in a study of T cell repertoires in cytomegalovirus infection (dated by TCRdb to 2018 to 2020). Sequencing took place on an Illumina HiSeq 1500. Through fastp at Q25 and MiXCR, TCRdb rebuilt clones from the public reads, retaining in-frame beta chains. Here each entry gathers all rows of one CDR3 protein and keeps the most common genes and DNA. Within this sample are about 160,000 distinct CDR3 sequences, with 15% to 20% of them counted one time only. The top ten hold approximately 18% of the sample. The sequenced material came from CD8+ T cells from PBMCs. Every receptor here comes from a human donor in good health (CMV status not recorded). Some clones in this sample may be carry-over from other donors' samples.

The chain is built from TRBV6-1 and TRBJ2-7, with TRBD2 identical over 9 bases. Germline V gives CDR1 MNHNS, CDR2 SASEGT. This CDR3 comprises 15 residues. V gave up 1 base and J gave up 0 bases; unmatched junction bases: 1. CDR3 DNA sequence: TGTGCCAGCAGTGAAGGACTAGCGGACTCCTACGAGCAGTACTTC. This translates into CASSEGLADSYEQYF.

The chain employs TRBV6-2 or TRBV6-3 and TRBJ2-7, with 8 bases identical to TRBD2. Germline V gene data show CDR1 as MNHEY and CDR2 as SVGEGT. The CDR3 spans 15 residues. V trimming: 2 bases; J trimming: 0 bases; junction bases outside the gene matches: 3. The CDR3 nucleotides read TGTGCCAGCAGTTACGGCGGGAGGTCCTCCTACGAGCAGTACTTC. Its translation: CASSYGGRSSYEQYF.

The chain combines TRBV12-3 or TRBV12-4 with TRBJ2-7, with a weak D call TRBD2 (5 bases). V lost 5 bases to trimming and J lost 6 bases, with 17 bases between them. The CDR3 covers 14 residues. The CDR3 region has the DNA TGTGCCAGCAGTCGCCCCGCGAGGGAAGGCGAGCAGTACTTC. Translating it yields CASSRPAREGEQYF.

The chain uses TRBV4-3 and TRBJ2-3, with 12 bases that match TRBD1. Germline loops: CDR1 LGHNA, CDR2 YSLEER. V dropped 4 bases and J dropped 6; count of bases not matched to a gene: 5. CDR3 length: 15 amino acids. The CDR3 here is CASSPGTGGADTQYF. DNA for the CDR3: TGCGCCAGCAGCCCCGGGACAGGGGGCGCGGATACGCAGTATTTT.

This clonotype appeared a few times. This chain connects TRBV24-1 to TRBJ2-2, with TRBD1 as a possible D gene (6 bases). With 8 bases removed from V and 6 bases from J, the gap between germline ends came to 12 bases. The CDR3 runs 13 residues. Per the germline V gene, CDR1 is KGHDR and CDR2 is SFDVKD. The CDR3 region has the DNA TGTGCCACCAAACAGGGTAACGCCGGGGAGCTGTTTTTT. Translating it yields CATKQGNAGELFF.

This rearrangement joins TRBV20-1 to TRBJ1-5, with unresolved D. CDR3 size: 16 residues. CDR1 and CDR2 from the germline V gene are DFQATT and SNEGSKA (reference sequence). The V gene lost 2 bases and the J gene lost 3 bases, with 17 bases spanning the gap. The CDR3 sequence is CSARTDTGQVNQPQHF. CDR3 nucleotides: TGCAGTGCTAGAACTGACACCGGGCAGGTCAATCAGCCCCAGCATTTT.

The rearrangement joins TRBV12-3 or TRBV12-4 to TRBJ1-4; D not resolved. The CDR3 extends over 15 amino acids. Deletions cut 3 bases from V and 0 bases from J, with 8 bases between. CDR3 loop: CASSFIGTTNEKLFF. In DNA, the CDR3 is TGTGCCAGCAGTTTCATTGGAACAACTAATGAAAAACTGTTTTTT.

This clonotype was counted a few times. V and J are TRBV6-2 or TRBV6-3 and TRBJ2-1, with D hard to call. V dropped 2 bases and J dropped 9 bases, with 8 bases sitting between them. The CDR3 is 12 amino acids. CDR1 and CDR2 (germline): MNHEY, SVGEGT. CDR3 loop: CASSYGPAEQFF. CDR3 bases: TGTGCCAGCAGTTACGGACCGGCTGAGCAGTTCTTC.

Concerning this clonotype itself: This CDR3 is missing its conserved last phenylalanine or tryptophan, likely due to a read error. The V and J genes are TRBV7-9 and TRBJ1-1, with D tentatively TRBD1 (5 bases). V gave up 3 bases and J gave up 5 bases, with 7 bases separating them. Germline V gives CDR1 SEHNR, CDR2 FQNEAQ (reference sequence). The CDR3 is 12 amino acids. CDR3 amino acids: CASSLGLTEAFL. The CDR3, as DNA: TGTGCCAGCAGCTTGGGGCTGACTGAAGCTTTCTTA.

This clonotype was counted once. CDR3 sequence reads: CASSFRYAGTGVGTQETQYF. DNA of the CDR3: TGTGCCAGCAGCTTCCGATATGCCGGGACAGGGGTTGGGACACAAGAGACCCAGTACTTC. The chain joins TRBV7-2 to TRBJ2-5, with 10 bases that match TRBD1. Trimming at V came to 3 bases and at J to 2 bases, leaving 18 bases not matched to a gene. Germline CDR1 and CDR2: SGHTA and FQGNSA. This CDR3 is 20 amino acids long.

The chain couples TRBV7-6 to TRBJ2-6; weak D call: TRBD1 (6 bases). The ends were cut back, 5 bases at V and 0 bases at J, with 14 bases in the middle. The CDR3 runs 17 residues. Germline V gene lookup returns CDR1 SGHVS and CDR2 FNYEAQ. This CDR3 is CASSLRQVYSGANVLTF. The CDR3 DNA sequence: TGTGCCAGCAGCCTCAGACAGGTCTACTCTGGGGCCAACGTCCTGACTTTC.

This rearrangement joins TRBV27 to TRBJ2-5, with 8 bases lining up with TRBD1. Germline V gives CDR1 MNHEY, CDR2 SMNVEV (reference sequence). This CDR3 is built from 15 residues. V gave up 6 bases and J gave up 6 bases; unmatched junction bases: 12. The CDR3 bases are TGTGCCAGCAGCCCGGGACAGGCGGGCTGGAAGACCCAGTACTTC. The encoded protein is CASSPGQAGWKTQYF.

This clonotype occurred a few times. J is TRBJ1-5 and V is TRBV7-8; TRBD1 might be the D (5 bases). Trimming took off 5 bases at V and 3 bases at J, with 14 bases between the two ends. The germline CDR1 and CDR2 sequences are SGHVS and FQNEAQ. This CDR3 has 15 amino acids. Written as DNA, the CDR3 is TGTGCCAGCAGCCAGATCGGGACCGACAATCAGCCCCAGCATTTT. The encoded protein is CASSQIGTDNQPQHF.

V gene TRBV6-2 or TRBV6-3 combines with J gene TRBJ2-7, with D possibly being TRBD2 (5 bases). Deletions cut 0 bases from V and 3 bases from J, with 21 bases between. The length of the CDR3 is 18 residues. The germline V gene has CDR1 MNHEY and CDR2 SVGEGT. In nucleotides, the CDR3 is TGTGCCAGCAGTTACTCGGTTACGGGGTGGCAGGCGGGCTACGAGCAGTACTTC. Translated: CASSYSVTGWQAGYEQYF.

V and J are TRBV19 and TRBJ2-3; 10 bases match TRBD2. V shed 4 bases and J 5 bases; nucleotides not matched to a gene: 9. Germline loops: CDR1 LNHDA, CDR2 SQIVND (reference sequence). The length of the CDR3 is 16 residues. The CDR3 region has the DNA TGTGCCAGTAGTACCGATAGCGGGGGGACGAGAGATACGCAGTATTTT. This gives the protein CASSTDSGGTRDTQYF.

The chain has TRBV7-9 and TRBJ2-5; 8 bases line up with TRBD1. Germline CDR1 reads SEHNR; CDR2 reads FQNEAQ (reference sequence). The CDR3 has 14 residues. The V gene end was trimmed by 5 bases and the J gene end by 4 bases; junction bases not matched to a gene: 6. The CDR3 sequence is CASSQWTGRETQYF. Written as DNA, the CDR3 is TGTGCCAGCAGCCAGTGGACAGGGAGAGAGACCCAGTACTTC.

The chain links TRBV29-1 to TRBJ2-1, with TRBD1 identical over 10 bases. Germline trimming cut 4 bases from V and 3 bases from J; bases unmatched to any gene: 3. CDR1 and CDR2 (germline): SQVTM, ANQGSEA. This CDR3 has 14 residues. CDR3 sequence reads: CSVVGTGVYNEQFF. The CDR3 DNA follows: TGCAGCGTTGTAGGGACAGGGGTCTACAATGAGCAGTTCTTC.

This clonotype was detected only a few times. The CDR3 sequence: CSASGLAGVPTIETQYF. CDR3 bases: TGCAGTGCTAGCGGGCTAGCGGGAGTCCCTACGATAGAGACCCAGTACTTC. This chain links TRBV20-1 with TRBJ2-5; 10 nucleotides agree with TRBD2. The CDR3 is 17 residues long. Germline loops: CDR1 DFQATT, CDR2 SNEGSKA (reference sequence). Trimming took 3 bases from V and 4 from J; bases not matched to a gene: 14.

This clonotype occurred a few times. The rearrangement uses TRBV28 and TRBJ1-5, with TRBD1 identical over 10 bases. The CDR3 loop spans 15 amino acids. CDR1 and CDR2 (germline): MDHEN, SYDVKM. The junction had 9 bases not matched to a gene; V was cut back by 6 bases and J by 7 bases. CDR3 DNA sequence: TGTGCCAGCAGACCCCTGGGACAGGGGAGACAGCCCCAGCATTTT. This gives the protein CASRPLGQGRQPQHF.

This clonotype was found many times. The chain combines TRBV7-2 with TRBJ2-7; D might be TRBD1 (5 bases). The CDR3 length is 15 residues. Germline CDR1 reads SGHTA; CDR2 reads FQGNSA. Between the trimmed V and J ends, which lost 0 bases and 8 bases, there was a span of 17 bases. The DNA for the CDR3 is TGTGCCAGCAGCTTAGCGGTTGGACGGACAAATCAGCAGTACTTC. It yields the protein CASSLAVGRTNQQYF.

This clonotype was detected many times. This chain connects TRBV7-2 to TRBJ2-1; TRBD2 matches 12 bases. The CDR3 covers 17 residues. The trim removed 4 bases at V and 0 bases at J, leaving 4 bases unmatched. Germline CDR1 and CDR2: SGHTA and FQGNSA. The CDR3 coding sequence is TGTGCCAGCAGCTACCCTAGCGGGGGGGTCTCCTACAATGAGCAGTTCTTC. Protein product: CASSYPSGGVSYNEQFF.

The rearrangement uses TRBV11-2 and TRBJ2-1; TRBD1 matches 10 bases. This CDR3 contains 18 residues. The germline gives CDR1 SGHAT, CDR2 FQNNGV. V trimming: 1 base; J trimming: 0 bases; junction bases outside the gene matches: 6. The DNA for the CDR3 is TGTGCCAGCAGCTTAGGACAGGGGGCCCGATACTCCTACAATGAGCAGTTCTTC. Amino acids: CASSLGQGARYSYNEQFF.

The CDR3, as DNA: TGTGCCAGCAGTTTACTCCCTAGCGGGAGATCGTACAATGAGCAGTTCTTC. Its protein product is CASSLLPSGRSYNEQFF. The chain has TRBV28 and TRBJ2-1; 10 nucleotides match TRBD2. V dropped 2 bases and J dropped 4; count of bases not matched to a gene: 8. The CDR3 covers 17 residues. Per the germline V gene, CDR1 is MDHEN and CDR2 is SYDVKM.

The chain joins TRBV7-2 to TRBJ2-1; D is possibly TRBD1 or TRBD2 (6 bases each). The CDR3 has 17 amino acids. Trimming stripped 1 base from V and 4 bases from J, with 17 bases between. Germline assignment: CDR1 SGHTA and CDR2 FQGNSA. CDR3 amino acids: CASSLELSGQGYNEQFF. CDR3 nucleotides: TGTGCCAGCAGCTTAGAATTGAGCGGGCAGGGGTACAATGAGCAGTTCTTC. The full variable domain, its missing parts supplied by reference TRBV7-2 and TRBJ2-1, is GAGVSQSPSNKVTEKGKDVELRCDPISGHTALYWYRQSLGQGLEFLIYFQGNSAPDKSGLPSDRFSAERTGGSVSTLTIQRTQQEDSAVYLCASSLELSGQGYNEQFFGPGTRLTVL.